The 16 T cell receptor beta chains in this list originate from one sample, sequenced in a study of T cell repertoires in cytomegalovirus infection. Their antigens remain unidentified. TCRdb reanalysed the reads using MiXCR and keeps one entry per CDR3 protein. The sample has some 800,000 distinct CDR3 sequences; almost 30% are singletons. Sequenced here: cultured CD8+ T cells from PBMCs, sampled from culture after CMV antigen stimulation. The receptors originated from a human donor in good health (CMV status not recorded). Some clones in this sample may be carry-over from other donors' samples.

J is TRBJ2-1 and V is TRBV5-1; D is undetermined. Trimming pared 0 bases from V and 2 bases from J, leaving 6 bases between. CDR1 is SGHRS and CDR2 is YFSETQ in the germline V gene. The CDR3 is 14 amino acids. The CDR3 loop reads CASSLAPAYNEQFF. DNA for the CDR3: TGCGCCAGCAGCTTGGCCCCTGCCTACAATGAGCAGTTCTTC.

On this clonotype: This may come from a read error, since a much larger clone is one base off. The rearrangement uses TRBV7-9 and TRBJ1-1, with a tentative D call TRBD1 (5 bases). CDR3 size: 14 residues. V was clipped by 3 bases and J by 4 bases, with 12 bases between them. Germline V gives CDR1 SEHNR, CDR2 FQNEAQ (reference sequence). The CDR3 sequence: CASSLAGGITEAFF. The DNA of the CDR3 is TGTGCCAGCAGCTTGGCCGGGGGGATCACTGAAGCTTTCTTT.

This chain links TRBV6-1 with TRBJ2-5, with 8 nucleotides matching TRBD1. Germline trimming cut 7 bases from V and 4 bases from J; bases unmatched to any gene: 11. The CDR3 consists of 15 residues. The germline CDR1 and CDR2 sequences are MNHNS and SASEGT. The CDR3 nucleotides read TGTGCCAGCATCCCGGGACAGGCGGCGCGAGAGACCCAGTACTTC. It codes for CASIPGQAARETQYF.

There are a few counts of this clonotype. The chain uses TRBV27 and TRBJ2-3; 8 bases are shared with TRBD2. Germline V CDR1 and CDR2: MNHEY, SMNVEV (reference sequence). Trimming cost V 5 bases and J 2 bases; bases outside gene matches: 6. The CDR3 runs 15 residues. The CDR3 loop reads CASSPSRGATDTQYF. The CDR3 region has the DNA TGTGCCAGCAGTCCTTCGCGGGGGGCCACAGATACGCAGTATTTT.

This chain uses TRBV4-1 with TRBJ2-7; tentatively, D is TRBD1 (5 bases). Germline loops: CDR1 MGHRA, CDR2 YSYEKL. The length of the CDR3 is 15 residues. Trimming shortened V by 0 bases and J by 0 bases, and 9 bases separated the two germline ends. This chain's CDR3 is CASSQEHRSSYEQYF. The CDR3 DNA reads as TGCGCCAGCAGCCAAGAGCACAGGAGCTCCTACGAGCAGTACTTC.

CDR3 in DNA: TGTGCCAGCAATGAGGGGGTAAAAGATACGCAGTATTTT. Protein sequence: CASNEGVKDTQYF. The rearrangement uses TRBV5-6 and TRBJ2-3; possibly TRBD1 for D (6 bases). CDR3 size: 13 residues. The germline V gene encodes CDR1 SGHDT and CDR2 YYEEEE. V was cut by 6 bases and J by 5 bases, with 13 bases left in between.

This clonotype was counted a few times. The V gene is TRBV7-3, the J gene TRBJ2-1; the D gene is possibly TRBD2 (5 bases). V lost 5 bases to trimming and J lost 2 bases, with 13 bases between them. Germline values: CDR1 SGHTA, CDR2 FQGTGA. This CDR3 comprises 15 residues. The DNA for the CDR3 is TGTGCCAGCAGCGTGTCGGGAATGCCCTACAATGAGCAGTTCTTC. This encodes CASSVSGMPYNEQFF.

The chain is built from TRBV7-4 and TRBJ2-1; 12 bases align to TRBD2. The germline V gene has CDR1 SGHVT and CDR2 SQSDAQ. The ends lost 5 bases at V and 8 bases at J; junction bases unmatched: 7. This CDR3 comprises 15 residues. The CDR3 here is CASSTPSGGAYEQFF. The CDR3 DNA reads as TGTGCCAGCAGCACTCCTAGCGGGGGGGCATATGAGCAGTTCTTC.

The chain has TRBV7-8 and TRBJ1-6; no clear D gene. In germline, CDR1 is SGHVS, CDR2 FQNEAQ. V lost 4 bases, J lost 6 bases, and 10 bases lay in between. CDR3 size: 14 residues. The CDR3 bases are TGTGCCAGCAGCTCCAACTGGGGTAATTCACCCCTCCACTTT. It is translated as CASSSNWGNSPLHF.

As to this clonotype: One junction end disagrees with the germline gene, perhaps due to a read error. The J gene is TRBJ2-4, the V gene TRBV5-3, with 8 nucleotides matching TRBD2. TRBV5-3 is known as an ORF, though its function is uncertain. The CDR3 loop spans 17 amino acids. The CDR3 is CASSLGSGGIAKNIQYF. The CDR3 region has the DNA TGTGCCAGCAGCTTGGGTTCGGGGGGGATAGCCAAAAACATTCAGTACTTC.

Many counts were recorded for this clonotype. The rearrangement links TRBV12-3 or TRBV12-4 to TRBJ2-2, with 11 positions matching TRBD2. The CDR3 contains 17 residues. The junction had 3 bases not matched to a gene; V was cut back by 3 bases and J by 0 bases. The CDR3 spells CASSFSSGGSNTGELFF. CDR3 nucleotide sequence: TGTGCCAGCAGTTTCTCTAGCGGGGGGTCGAACACCGGGGAGCTGTTTTTT.

The rearrangement joins TRBV6-8 to TRBJ1-5; tentatively, D is TRBD1 (5 bases). This CDR3 has 14 amino acids. From germline, CDR1 is MNHGY and CDR2 SAAAGT. V shed 9 bases and J shed 0 bases, with 12 bases lying between them. In DNA, the CDR3 is TGTGCCAGTTCCCACAGGATTAGCAATCAGCCCCAGCATTTT. It translates to CASSHRISNQPQHF.

This clonotype was counted a single time. A much more abundant neighbour one base away suggests this may be a read error. The V call is TRBV19, the J call TRBJ2-4, with 7 bases identical to TRBD1. The CDR3 length is 14 residues. Germline V lookup: CDR1 LNHDA, CDR2 SQIVND (reference sequence). The CDR3 sequence is CASSGTVAKIIQYF. CDR3 sequence (DNA): TGTGCCAGTAGTGGGACAGTAGCCAAAATCATTCAGTACTTC.

This clonotype was observed a few times. The V and J genes are TRBV7-9 and TRBJ2-1; D gene ambiguous. Germline CDR1 SEHNR, CDR2 FQNEAQ (reference sequence). This CDR3 contains 13 residues. V gave up 5 bases and J gave up 7 bases, with 12 bases separating them. The CDR3 DNA sequence: TGTGCCAGCAGCGGGCTTCTAGTTAATGAGCAGTTCTTC. It encodes CASSGLLVNEQFF.

The V call is TRBV6-2 or TRBV6-3, the J call TRBJ1-1; TRBD1 agrees at 9 bases. After removal of 6 bases from V and 1 base from J, the junction contained 12 bases not matched to a gene. CDR3 length: 17 residues. Germline CDR1 reads MNHEY; CDR2 reads SVGEGT. The CDR3 sequence: CASSLTTGGAANTEAFF. CDR3 DNA: TGTGCCAGCAGCCTGACAACAGGGGGCGCGGCGAACACTGAAGCTTTCTTT.

V and J are TRBV6-6 and TRBJ1-5; D remains unclear. V lost 2 bases, J lost 7 bases, and 9 bases lay in between. Germline CDR1 MNHNY, CDR2 SVGAGI (reference sequence). The CDR3 has 13 residues. CDR3 sequence (DNA): TGTGCCAGCAGTTACAGGGTGGCCCAGCCCCAGCATTTT. Its translation is CASSYRVAQPQHF.